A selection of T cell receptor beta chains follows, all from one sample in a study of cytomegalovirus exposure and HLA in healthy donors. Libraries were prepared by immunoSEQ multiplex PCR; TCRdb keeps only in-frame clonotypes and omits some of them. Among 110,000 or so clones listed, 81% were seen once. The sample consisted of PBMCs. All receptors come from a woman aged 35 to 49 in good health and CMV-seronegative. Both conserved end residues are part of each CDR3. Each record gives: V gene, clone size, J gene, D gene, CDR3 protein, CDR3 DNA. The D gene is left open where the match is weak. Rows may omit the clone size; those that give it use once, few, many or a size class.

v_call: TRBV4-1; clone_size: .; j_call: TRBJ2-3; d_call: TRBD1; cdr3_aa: CASSQEAGQGPDTQYF; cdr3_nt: TGCGCCAGCAGCCAAGAGGCCGGACAGGGCCCAGATACGCAGTATTTT
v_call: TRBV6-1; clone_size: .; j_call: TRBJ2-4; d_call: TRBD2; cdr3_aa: CASSGVRVAGTPRGKNIQYF; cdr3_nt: TGTGCCAGCAGTGGGGTCCGGGTAGCGGGAACCCCGCGTGGCAAAAACATTCAGTACTTC
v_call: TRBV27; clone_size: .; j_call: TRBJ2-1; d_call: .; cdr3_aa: CASTGSGGYNEQFF; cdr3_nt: TGTGCCAGCACGGGGAGCGGAGGCTACAATGAGCAGTTCTTC
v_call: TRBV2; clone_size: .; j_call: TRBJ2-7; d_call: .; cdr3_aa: CASSPLISGGQYF; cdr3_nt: TGTGCCAGCAGCCCCTTAATTTCCGGCGGTCAGTACTTC
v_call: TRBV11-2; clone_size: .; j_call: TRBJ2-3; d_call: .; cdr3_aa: CASSLARVADTQYF; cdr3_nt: TGTGCCAGCAGCCTAGCTCGGGTAGCAGATACGCAGTATTTT
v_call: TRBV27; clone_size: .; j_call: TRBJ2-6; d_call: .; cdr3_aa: CASSLSSGANVLTF; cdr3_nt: TGTGCCAGCAGTTTGAGCTCTGGGGCCAACGTCCTGACTTTC
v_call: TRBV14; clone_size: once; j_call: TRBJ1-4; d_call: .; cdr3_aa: CASSRHSNEKLFF; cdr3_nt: TGTGCCAGCAGCCGTCACAGCAATGAAAAACTGTTTTTT
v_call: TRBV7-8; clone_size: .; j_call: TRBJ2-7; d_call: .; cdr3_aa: CASSLTPTGQSSYEQYF; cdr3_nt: TGTGCCAGCAGCTTAACCCCTACAGGCCAGAGCTCCTACGAGCAGTACTTC
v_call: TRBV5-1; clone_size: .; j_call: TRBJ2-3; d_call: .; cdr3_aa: CASRFSRSGGVTSTDTQYF; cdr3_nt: TGCGCCAGCAGGTTTTCCCGCTCGGGGGGCGTGACTAGCACAGATACGCAGTATTTT
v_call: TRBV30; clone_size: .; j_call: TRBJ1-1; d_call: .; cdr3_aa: CAWRRGLGTEAFF; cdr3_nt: TGTGCCTGGAGGCGGGGTTTGGGCACTGAAGCTTTCTTT
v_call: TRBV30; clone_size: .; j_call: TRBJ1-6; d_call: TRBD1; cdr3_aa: CAWRDRIAPLHF; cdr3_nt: TGTGCCTGGAGGGACAGGATTGCACCCCTCCACTTT
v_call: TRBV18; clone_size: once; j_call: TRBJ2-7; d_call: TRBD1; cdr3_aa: CASSPQGQGAYEQYF; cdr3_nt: TGTGCCAGCTCACCACAAGGACAGGGGGCCTACGAGCAGTACTTC
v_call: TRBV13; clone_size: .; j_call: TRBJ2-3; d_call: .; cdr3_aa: CASSFQGATDTQYF; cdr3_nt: TGTGCCAGCAGCTTTCAAGGGGCAACAGATACGCAGTATTTT
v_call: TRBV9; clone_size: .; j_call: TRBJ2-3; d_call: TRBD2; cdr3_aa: CASSPNLNSGGAKDTQYF; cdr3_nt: TGTGCCAGCAGCCCTAATCTGAATAGCGGGGGGGCCAAGGATACGCAGTATTTT
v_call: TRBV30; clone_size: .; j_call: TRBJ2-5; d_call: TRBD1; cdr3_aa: CAAGAGGAETQYF; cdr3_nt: TGTGCTGCCGGGGCAGGGGGCGCTGAGACCCAGTACTTC
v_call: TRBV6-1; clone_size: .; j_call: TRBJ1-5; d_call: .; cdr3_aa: CASSRQFGNQPQHF; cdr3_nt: TGTGCCAGCAGTCGACAATTTGGCAATCAGCCCCAGCATTTT
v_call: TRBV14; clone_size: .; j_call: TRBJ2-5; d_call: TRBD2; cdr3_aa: CASSQDLYLAGGFGETQYF; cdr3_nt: TGTGCCAGCAGCCAAGATCTATATCTAGCGGGGGGGTTTGGAGAGACCCAGTACTTC
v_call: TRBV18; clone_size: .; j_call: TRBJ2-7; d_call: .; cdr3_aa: CASSPRYAGADYEQYF; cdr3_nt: TGTGCCAGCTCACCAAGGTACGCGGGGGCCGACTACGAGCAGTACTTC
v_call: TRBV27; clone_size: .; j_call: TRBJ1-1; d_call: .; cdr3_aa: CASSQDSYTEAFF; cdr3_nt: TGTGCCAGCAGTCAGGACAGTTACACTGAAGCTTTCTTT
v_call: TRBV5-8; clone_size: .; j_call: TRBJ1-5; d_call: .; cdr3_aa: CASSLDPGWYSNQPQHF; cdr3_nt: TGTGCCAGCAGCTTGGATCCAGGGTGGTATAGCAATCAGCCCCAGCATTTT
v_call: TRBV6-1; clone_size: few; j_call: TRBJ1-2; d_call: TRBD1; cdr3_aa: CASSETGVDGYTF; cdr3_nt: TGTGCCAGCAGTGAAACAGGGGTTGATGGCTACACCTTC
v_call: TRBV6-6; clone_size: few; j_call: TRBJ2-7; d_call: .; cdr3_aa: CASSYFGLPAYEQYF; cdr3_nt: TGTGCCAGCAGTTATTTCGGACTACCAGCGTACGAGCAGTACTTC
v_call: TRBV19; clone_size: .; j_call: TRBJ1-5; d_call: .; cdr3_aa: CASSVIHSNQPQHF; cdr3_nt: TGTGCCAGTTCGGTTATCCATAGCAATCAGCCCCAGCATTTT
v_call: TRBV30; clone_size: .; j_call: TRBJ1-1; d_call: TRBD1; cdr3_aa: CAWGGTGNTEAFF; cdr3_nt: TGTGCCTGGGGGGGGACAGGGAACACTGAAGCTTTCTTT
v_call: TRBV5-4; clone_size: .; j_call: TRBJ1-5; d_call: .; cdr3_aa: CASSFGGGGDRSNQPQHF; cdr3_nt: TGTGCCAGCAGCTTTGGGGGAGGTGGGGATAGGAGCAATCAGCCCCAGCATTTT
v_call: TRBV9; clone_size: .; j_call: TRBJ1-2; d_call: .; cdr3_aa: CASSEGDTQAYGYTF; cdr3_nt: TGTGCCAGCAGCGAGGGGGACACCCAGGCCTATGGCTACACCTTC
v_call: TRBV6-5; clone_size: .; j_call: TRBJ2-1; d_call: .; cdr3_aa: CASSYRDISYNEQFF; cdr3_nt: TGTGCCAGCAGTTACCGGGACATTTCCTACAATGAGCAGTTCTTC
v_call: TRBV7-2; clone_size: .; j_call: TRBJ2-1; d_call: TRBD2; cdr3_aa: CASTRTSVSSTEQFF; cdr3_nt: TGTGCCAGCACCAGGACTAGCGTTAGTAGTACTGAGCAGTTCTTC
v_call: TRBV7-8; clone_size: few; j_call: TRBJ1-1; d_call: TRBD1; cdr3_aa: CASSLGTGYGEGTEAFF; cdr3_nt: TGTGCCAGCAGCTTAGGGACAGGGTATGGGGAAGGGACTGAAGCTTTCTTT
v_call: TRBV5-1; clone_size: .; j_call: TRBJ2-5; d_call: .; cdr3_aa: CASSLGGATQETQYF; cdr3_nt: TGCGCCAGCAGCTTGGGCGGGGCTACCCAAGAGACCCAGTACTTC
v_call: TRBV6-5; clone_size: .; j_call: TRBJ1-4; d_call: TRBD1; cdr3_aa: CASSYRDSENEKLFF; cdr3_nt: TGTGCCAGCAGTTACCGGGACAGCGAGAATGAAAAACTGTTTTTT
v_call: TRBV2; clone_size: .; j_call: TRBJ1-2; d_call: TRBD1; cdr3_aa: CASPGGQGAGYTF; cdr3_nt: TGTGCCTCACCGGGTGGGCAGGGGGCAGGCTACACCTTC
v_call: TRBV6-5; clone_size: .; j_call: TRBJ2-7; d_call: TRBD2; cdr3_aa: CASRRGEYEQYF; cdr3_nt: TGTGCCAGCCGGCGGGGGGAGTACGAGCAGTACTTC
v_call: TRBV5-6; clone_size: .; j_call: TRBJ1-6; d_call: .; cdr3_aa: CASSLGQTANSPLHF; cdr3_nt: TGTGCCAGCAGCTTGGGACAAACCGCTAATTCACCCCTCCACTTT
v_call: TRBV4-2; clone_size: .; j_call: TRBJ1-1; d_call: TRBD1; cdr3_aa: CASSQDLAGGRTEAFF; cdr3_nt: TGTGCCAGCAGCCAAGATCTGGCAGGGGGCCGCACTGAAGCTTTCTTT
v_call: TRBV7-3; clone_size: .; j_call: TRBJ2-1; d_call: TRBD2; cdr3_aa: CASSRTSNNEQFF; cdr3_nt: TGTGCCAGCAGCCGGACTAGCAACAATGAGCAGTTCTTC
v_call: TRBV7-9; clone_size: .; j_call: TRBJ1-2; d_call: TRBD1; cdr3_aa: CASRPTGTGRGSYGYTF; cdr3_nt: TGTGCCAGCAGGCCAACCGGGACAGGGCGAGGGAGCTATGGCTACACCTTC
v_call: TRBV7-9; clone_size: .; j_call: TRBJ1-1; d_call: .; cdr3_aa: CSSSFPYTEAFF; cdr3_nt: TGTTCCAGCAGCTTCCCATACACTGAAGCTTTCTTT
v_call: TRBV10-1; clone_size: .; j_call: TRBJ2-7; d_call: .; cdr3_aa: CASNLRTVSSYEQYF; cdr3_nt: TGCGCCAGCAATTTGAGGACTGTTAGCTCCTACGAGCAGTACTTC
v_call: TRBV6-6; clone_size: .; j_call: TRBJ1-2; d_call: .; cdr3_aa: CASSYEGGYTF; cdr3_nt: TGTGCCAGCAGTTACGAGGGAGGCTACACCTTC
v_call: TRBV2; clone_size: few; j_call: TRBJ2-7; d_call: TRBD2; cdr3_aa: CASTGGTSGTNEQYF; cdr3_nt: TGTGCCAGCACTGGGGGGACTAGCGGGACGAACGAGCAGTACTTC
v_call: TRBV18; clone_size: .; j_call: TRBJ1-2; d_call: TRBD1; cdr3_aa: CASSPPRQGAHSYGYTF; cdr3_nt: TGTGCCAGCTCACCCCCCAGACAGGGGGCGCATAGCTATGGCTACACCTTC
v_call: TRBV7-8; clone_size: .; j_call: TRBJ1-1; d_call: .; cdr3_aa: CASSAMRGMNTEAFF; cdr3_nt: TGTGCCAGCAGCGCGATGCGAGGGATGAACACTGAAGCTTTCTTT
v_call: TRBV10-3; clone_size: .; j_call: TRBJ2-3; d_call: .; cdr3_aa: CAISAGPPDTQYF; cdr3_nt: TGTGCCATCAGTGCAGGGCCCCCAGATACGCAGTATTTT
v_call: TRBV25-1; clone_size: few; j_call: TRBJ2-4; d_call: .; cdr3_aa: CASRSVAKNIQYF; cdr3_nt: TGTGCCAGCAGGTCCGTAGCCAAAAACATTCAGTACTTC
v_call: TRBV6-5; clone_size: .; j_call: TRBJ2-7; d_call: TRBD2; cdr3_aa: CASSASGHSYEQYF; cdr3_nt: TGTGCCAGCAGCGCTAGCGGGCACTCCTACGAGCAGTACTTC
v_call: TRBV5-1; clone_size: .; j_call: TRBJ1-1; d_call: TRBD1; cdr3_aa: CASSSIGFGQGGIEAFF; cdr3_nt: TGCGCCAGCAGCTCCATTGGGTTTGGACAGGGGGGAATTGAAGCTTTCTTT
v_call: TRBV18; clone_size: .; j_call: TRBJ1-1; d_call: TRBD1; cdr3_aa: CASSPTDRVGTEAFF; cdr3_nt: TGTGCCAGCTCTCCTACAGACAGGGTGGGGACTGAAGCTTTCTTT
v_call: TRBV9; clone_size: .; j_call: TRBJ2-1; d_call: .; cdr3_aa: CASSLNPDSFPFF; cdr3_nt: TGTGCCAGCAGCCTCAACCCGGACAGCTTCCCGTTCTTC
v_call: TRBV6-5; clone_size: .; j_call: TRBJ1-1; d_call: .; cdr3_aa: CASSSRGAGNTEAFF; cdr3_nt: TGTGCCAGCAGTTCCAGGGGCGCTGGGAACACTGAAGCTTTCTTT
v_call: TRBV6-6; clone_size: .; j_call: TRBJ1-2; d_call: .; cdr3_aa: CASSPSRVASYGYTF; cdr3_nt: TGTGCCAGCAGTCCTTCGAGGGTGGCGAGCTATGGCTACACCTTC
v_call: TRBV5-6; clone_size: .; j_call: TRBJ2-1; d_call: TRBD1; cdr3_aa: CASSPRQGFFF; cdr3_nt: TGTGCCAGCAGCCCTCGACAGGGGTTTTTCTTC
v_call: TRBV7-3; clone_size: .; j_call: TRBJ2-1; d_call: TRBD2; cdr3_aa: CASSLVLAGGHNEQFF; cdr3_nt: TGTGCCAGCAGCTTAGTGCTAGCGGGGGGGCACAATGAGCAGTTCTTC
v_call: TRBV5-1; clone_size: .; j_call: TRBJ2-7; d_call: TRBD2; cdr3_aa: CASSPRAGVSEQYF; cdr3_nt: TGCGCCAGCAGCCCCCGAGCGGGAGTCTCCGAGCAGTACTTC
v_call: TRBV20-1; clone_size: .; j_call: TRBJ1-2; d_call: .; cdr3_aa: CSASPTGYTF; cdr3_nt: TGCAGTGCTAGCCCAACAGGCTACACCTTC
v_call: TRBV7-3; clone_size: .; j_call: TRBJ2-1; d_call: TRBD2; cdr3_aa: CASSLLRLAGEDSYNEQFF; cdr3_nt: TGTGCCAGCAGCCTCCTTCGCCTAGCGGGAGAAGATTCCTACAATGAGCAGTTCTTC
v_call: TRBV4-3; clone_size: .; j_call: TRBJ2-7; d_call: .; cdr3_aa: CASSQGDSRYSEQYF; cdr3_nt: TGCGCCAGCAGCCAAGGGGACTCGCGGTATAGCGAGCAGTACTTC
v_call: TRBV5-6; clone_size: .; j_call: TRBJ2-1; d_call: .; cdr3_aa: CASSSGTHNNEQFF; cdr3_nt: TGTGCCAGCAGCTCGGGGACACACAACAATGAGCAGTTCTTC